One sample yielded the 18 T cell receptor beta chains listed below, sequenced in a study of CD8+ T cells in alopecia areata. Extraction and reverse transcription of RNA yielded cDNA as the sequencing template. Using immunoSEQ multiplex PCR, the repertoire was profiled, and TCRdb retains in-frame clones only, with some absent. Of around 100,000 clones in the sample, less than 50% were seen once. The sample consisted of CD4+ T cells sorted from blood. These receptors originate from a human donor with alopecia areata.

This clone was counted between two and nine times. The CDR3 sequence is CASSPDRAQYF. CDR3 DNA sequence: TGTGCCAGCAGCCCTGACAGGGCCCAGTACTTC. The V call is TRBV7-2, the J call TRBJ2-7; 7 bases match TRBD1. CDR1 and CDR2 from the germline V gene are SGHTA and FQGNSA. V was clipped by 5 bases and J by 10 bases; unmatched bases: 5. The CDR3 length is 11 residues.

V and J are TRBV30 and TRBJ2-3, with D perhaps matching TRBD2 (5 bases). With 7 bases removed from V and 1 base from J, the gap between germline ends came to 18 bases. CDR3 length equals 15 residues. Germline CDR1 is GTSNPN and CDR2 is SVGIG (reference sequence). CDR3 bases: TGTGCCTACCTCCCTATAGCGAGCGGCACAGATACGCAGTATTTT. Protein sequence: CAYLPIASGTDTQYF.

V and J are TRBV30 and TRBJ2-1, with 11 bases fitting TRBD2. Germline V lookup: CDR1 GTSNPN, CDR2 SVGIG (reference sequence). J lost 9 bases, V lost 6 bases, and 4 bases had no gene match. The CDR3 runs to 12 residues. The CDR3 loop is CACTLAGAEQFF. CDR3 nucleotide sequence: TGTGCCTGTACACTAGCGGGAGCTGAGCAGTTCTTC.

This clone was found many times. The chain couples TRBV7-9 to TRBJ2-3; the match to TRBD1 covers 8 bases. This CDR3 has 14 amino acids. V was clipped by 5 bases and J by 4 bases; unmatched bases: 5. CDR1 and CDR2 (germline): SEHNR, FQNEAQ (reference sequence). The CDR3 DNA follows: TGTGCCAGCAGCCGAGAGGACAGGGCAGATACGCAGTATTTT. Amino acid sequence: CASSREDRADTQYF.

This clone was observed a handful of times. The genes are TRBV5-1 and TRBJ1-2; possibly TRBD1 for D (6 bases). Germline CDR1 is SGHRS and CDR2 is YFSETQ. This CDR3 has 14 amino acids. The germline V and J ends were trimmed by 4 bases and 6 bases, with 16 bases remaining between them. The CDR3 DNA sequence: TGCGCCAGCAGCCCCCGTGCAGGGGAGAATGGCTACACCTTC. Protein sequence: CASSPRAGENGYTF.

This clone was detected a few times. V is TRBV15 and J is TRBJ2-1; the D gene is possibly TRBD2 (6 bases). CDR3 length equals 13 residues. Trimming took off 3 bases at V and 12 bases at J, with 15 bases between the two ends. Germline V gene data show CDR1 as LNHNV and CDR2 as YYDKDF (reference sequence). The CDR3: CATSSGGAERQFF. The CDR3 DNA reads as TGTGCCACCAGCAGTGGAGGGGCGGAGCGGCAGTTCTTC.

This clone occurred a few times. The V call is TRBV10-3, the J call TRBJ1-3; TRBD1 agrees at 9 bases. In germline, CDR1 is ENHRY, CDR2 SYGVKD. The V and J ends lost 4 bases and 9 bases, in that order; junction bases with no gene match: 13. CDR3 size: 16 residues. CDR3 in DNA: TGTGCCATCAGTGGTACTCCACCCGGGACAGGGCCCACCATATATTTT. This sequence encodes CAISGTPPGTGPTIYF.

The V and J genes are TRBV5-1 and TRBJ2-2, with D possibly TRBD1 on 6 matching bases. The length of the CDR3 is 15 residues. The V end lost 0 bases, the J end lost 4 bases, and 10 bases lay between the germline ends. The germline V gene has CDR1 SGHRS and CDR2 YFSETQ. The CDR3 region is CASSLVQGITGELFF. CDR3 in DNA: TGCGCCAGCAGCTTGGTGCAGGGGATCACCGGGGAGCTGTTTTTT.

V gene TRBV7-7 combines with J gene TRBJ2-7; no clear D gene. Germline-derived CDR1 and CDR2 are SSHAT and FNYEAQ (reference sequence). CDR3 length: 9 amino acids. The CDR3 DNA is TGTGCTAGCTGTTGCGAGCAGTACTTC. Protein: CASCCEQYF. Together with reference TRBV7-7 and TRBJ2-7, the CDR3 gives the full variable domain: GAGVSQSPRYKVTKRGQDVTLRCDPISSHATLYWYQQALGQGPEFLTYFNYEAQPDKSGLPSDRFSAERPEGSISTLTIQRTEQRDSAMYRCASCCEQYFGPGTRLTVT.

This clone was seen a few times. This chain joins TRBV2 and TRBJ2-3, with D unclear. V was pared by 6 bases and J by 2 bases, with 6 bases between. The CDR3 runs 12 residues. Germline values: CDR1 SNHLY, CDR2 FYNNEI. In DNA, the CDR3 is TGTGCCAGCAGACCTTTCACAGATACGCAGTATTTT. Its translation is CASRPFTDTQYF.

The CDR3 region is CASLRRGRYYEQYF. In nucleotides, the CDR3 is TGTGCCAGCCTCCGGCGGGGACGGTACTACGAGCAGTACTTC. This chain uses TRBV28 with TRBJ2-7; the D gene is possibly TRBD2 (6 bases). This CDR3 region has 14 residues. Trimming removed 8 bases from V and 3 bases from J, with 17 bases in between. Germline CDR1 and CDR2: MDHEN and SYDVKM.

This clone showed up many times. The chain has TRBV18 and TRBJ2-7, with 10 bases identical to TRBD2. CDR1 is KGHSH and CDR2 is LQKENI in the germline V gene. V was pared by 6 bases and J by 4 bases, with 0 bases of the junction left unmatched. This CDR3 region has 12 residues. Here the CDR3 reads CASSTSGYEQYF. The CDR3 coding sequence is TGTGCCAGCTCGACTAGCGGGTACGAGCAGTACTTC.

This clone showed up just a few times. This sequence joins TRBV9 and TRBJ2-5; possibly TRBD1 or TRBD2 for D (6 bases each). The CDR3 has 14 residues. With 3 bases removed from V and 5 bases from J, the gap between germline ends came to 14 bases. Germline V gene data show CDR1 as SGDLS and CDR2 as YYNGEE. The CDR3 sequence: CASSGAVGGETQYF. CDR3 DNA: TGTGCCAGCAGCGGCGCCGTAGGGGGGGAGACCCAGTACTTC.

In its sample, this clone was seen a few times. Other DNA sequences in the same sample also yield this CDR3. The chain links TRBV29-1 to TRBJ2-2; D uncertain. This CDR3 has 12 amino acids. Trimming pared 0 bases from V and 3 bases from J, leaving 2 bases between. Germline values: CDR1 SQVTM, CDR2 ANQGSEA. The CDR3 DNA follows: TGCAGCGTTGAAGAGGACACCGGGGAGCTGTTTTTT. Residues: CSVEEDTGELFF.

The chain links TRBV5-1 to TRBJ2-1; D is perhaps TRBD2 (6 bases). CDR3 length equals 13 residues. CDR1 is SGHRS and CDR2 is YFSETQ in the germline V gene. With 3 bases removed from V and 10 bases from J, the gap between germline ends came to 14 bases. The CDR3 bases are TGCGCCAGCAGCTCGGAGCTGGGGAGGGAGCAGTTCTTC. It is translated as CASSSELGREQFF.

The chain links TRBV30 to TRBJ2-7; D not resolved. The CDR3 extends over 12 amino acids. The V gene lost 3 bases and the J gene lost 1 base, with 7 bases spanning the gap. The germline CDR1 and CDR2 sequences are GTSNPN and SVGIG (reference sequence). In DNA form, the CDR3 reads TGTGCCTGGAGCCCCCTATCCTACGAGCAGTACTTC. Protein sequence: CAWSPLSYEQYF. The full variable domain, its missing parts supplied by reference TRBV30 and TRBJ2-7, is SQTIHQWPATLVQPVGSPLSLECTVEGTSNPNLYWYRQAAGRGLQLLFYSVGIGQISSEVPQNLSASRPQDRQFILSSKKLLLSDSGFYLCAWSPLSYEQYFGPGTRLTVT.

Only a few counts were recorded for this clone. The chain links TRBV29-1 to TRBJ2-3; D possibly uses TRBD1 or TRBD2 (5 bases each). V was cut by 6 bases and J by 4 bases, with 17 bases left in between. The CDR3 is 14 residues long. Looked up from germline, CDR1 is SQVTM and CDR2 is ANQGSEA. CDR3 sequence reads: CSVGAAGSADTQYF. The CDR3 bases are TGCAGCGTAGGGGCGGCAGGGAGCGCAGATACGCAGTATTTT.

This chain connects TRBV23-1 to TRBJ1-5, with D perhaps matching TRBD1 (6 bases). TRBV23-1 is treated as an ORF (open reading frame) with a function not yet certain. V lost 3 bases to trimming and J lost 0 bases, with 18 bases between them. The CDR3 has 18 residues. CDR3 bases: TGCGCCAGCAGTCAGCCCAAACAGGGTGATTATAGCAATCAGCCCCAGCATTTT. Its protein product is CASSQPKQGDYSNQPQHF.